This entry is about one T cell receptor (beta chain). This specimen comes from a study of blood T cell repertoires in COVID-19. Deletions cut 3 bases from V and 7 bases from J, with 7 bases between. This CDR3 region has 11 residues. Germline V gene lookup returns CDR1 SEHNR and CDR2 FQNEAQ (reference sequence). Original methodology: Reference gene primer amplification yielded estimated nucleated cell counts. Some clones are missing from TCRdb's copy, which holds only in-frame ones; the method was immunoSEQ multiplex PCR. That table supplies the V and J calls and clone size; D and trimming were determined from the DNA. The table shows fewer than 500,000 clones, with 70% to 90% occurring only once.

Sample: PBMCs or T cells enriched from blood (not recorded which). The TCR comes from a woman between 18 and 29 years old with acute COVID-19. The chain combines TRBV7-9 with TRBJ2-7, with D tentatively TRBD2 (5 bases). CDR3 sequence reads: CASSFSGEQYF. CDR3 DNA sequence: TGTGCCAGCAGCTTCTCGGGGGAGCAGTACTTC.